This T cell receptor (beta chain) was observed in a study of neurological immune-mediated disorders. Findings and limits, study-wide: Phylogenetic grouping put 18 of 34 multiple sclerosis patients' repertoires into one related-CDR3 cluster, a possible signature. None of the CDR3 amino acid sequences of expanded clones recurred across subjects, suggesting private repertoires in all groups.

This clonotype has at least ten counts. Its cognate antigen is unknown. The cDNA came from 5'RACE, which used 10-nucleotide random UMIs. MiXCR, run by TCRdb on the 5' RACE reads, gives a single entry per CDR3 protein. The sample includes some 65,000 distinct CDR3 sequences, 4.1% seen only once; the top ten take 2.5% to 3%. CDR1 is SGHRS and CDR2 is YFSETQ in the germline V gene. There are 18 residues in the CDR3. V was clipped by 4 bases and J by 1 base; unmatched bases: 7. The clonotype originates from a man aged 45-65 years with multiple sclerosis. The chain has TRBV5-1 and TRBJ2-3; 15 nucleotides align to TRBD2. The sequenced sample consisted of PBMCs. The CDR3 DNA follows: TGCGCCAGCAGCCGCGGACTAGCGGGGGGGCCGGGCACAGATACGCAGTATTTT. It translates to CASSRGLAGGPGTDTQYF.